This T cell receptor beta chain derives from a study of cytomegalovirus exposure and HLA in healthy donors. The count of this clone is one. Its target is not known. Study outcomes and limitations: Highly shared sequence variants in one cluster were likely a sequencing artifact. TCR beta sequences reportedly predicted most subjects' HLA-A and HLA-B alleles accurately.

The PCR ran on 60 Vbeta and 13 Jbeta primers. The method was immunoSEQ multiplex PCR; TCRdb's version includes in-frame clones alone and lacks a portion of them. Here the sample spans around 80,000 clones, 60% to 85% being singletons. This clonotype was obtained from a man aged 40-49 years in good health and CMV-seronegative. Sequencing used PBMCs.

The CDR3 reads CASTPQGGTEAFF. The CDR3, as DNA: TGTGCCAGCACACCACAGGGAGGGACTGAAGCTTTCTTT. The chain has TRBV6-1 and TRBJ1-1; D perhaps matches TRBD1 (6 bases). CDR3 length: 13 residues. Germline CDR1 MNHNS, CDR2 SASEGT. Between the trimmed V and J ends, which lost 7 bases and 5 bases, there was a span of 14 bases.